This T cell receptor beta chain was identified in a study of shared clonotypes between healthy human individuals. There are 15 residues in the CDR3. CDR1 and CDR2 (germline): SGHTA, FQGNSA. Trimming took off 5 bases at V and 0 bases at J, with 8 bases between the two ends. The data were produced by immunoSEQ multiplex PCR, yet TCRdb's version contains in-frame clones alone and is incomplete. The sample shows 1.6 million or so clones, just under 99% of them seen only once. With respect to this clone: The same CDR3 arises from other DNA sequences in this sample as well.

Input material: naive CD4+ T cells sorted from blood. Subset reported: CD45RA+ positively selected. This sequence was found in a man aged 25-45 years in good health. This rearrangement joins TRBV7-2 to TRBJ2-6, with TRBD1 as a possible D gene (6 bases). CDR3 in DNA: TGTGCCAGCAGCCAACAGGGCTCTGGGGCCAACGTCCTGACTTTC. It specifies CASSQQGSGANVLTF.